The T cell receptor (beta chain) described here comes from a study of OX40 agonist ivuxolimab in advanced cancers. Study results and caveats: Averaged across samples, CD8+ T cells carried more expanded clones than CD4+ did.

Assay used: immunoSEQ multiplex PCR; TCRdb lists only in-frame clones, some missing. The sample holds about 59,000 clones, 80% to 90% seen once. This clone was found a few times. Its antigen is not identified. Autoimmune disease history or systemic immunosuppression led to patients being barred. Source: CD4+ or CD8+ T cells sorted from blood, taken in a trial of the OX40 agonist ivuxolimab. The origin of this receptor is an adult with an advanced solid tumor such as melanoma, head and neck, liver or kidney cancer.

The CDR3 here is CSVRQTRGVETQYF. CDR3 DNA sequence: TGCAGCGTTAGACAAACGAGGGGGGTAGAGACCCAGTACTTC. This chain connects TRBV29-1 to TRBJ2-5; D may correspond to TRBD1 or TRBD2 (6 bases each). Germline assignment: CDR1 SQVTM and CDR2 ANQGSEA. Between the trimmed V and J ends, which lost 5 bases and 4 bases, there was a span of 17 bases. There are 14 residues in the CDR3. Looking up the rest from reference TRBV29-1 and TRBJ2-5 gives the full variable domain: SAVISQKPSRDICQRGTSLTIQCQVDSQVTMMFWYRQQPGQSLTLIATANQGSEATYESGFVIDKFPISRPNLTFSTLTVSNMSPEDSSIYLCSVRQTRGVETQYFGPGTRLLVL.